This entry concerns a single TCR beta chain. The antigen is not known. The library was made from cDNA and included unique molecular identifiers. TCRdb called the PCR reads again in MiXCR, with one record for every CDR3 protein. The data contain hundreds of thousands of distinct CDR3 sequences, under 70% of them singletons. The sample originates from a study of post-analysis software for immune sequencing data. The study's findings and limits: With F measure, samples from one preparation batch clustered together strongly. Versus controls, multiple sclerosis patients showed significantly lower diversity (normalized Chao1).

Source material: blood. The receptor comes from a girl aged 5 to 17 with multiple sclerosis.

The CDR3: CASSDGREGTYEQYF. CDR3 nucleotides: TGTGCCAGCAGCGACGGTCGGGAGGGAACCTACGAGCAGTACTTC. This chain connects TRBV13 to TRBJ2-7; 8 bases fit TRBD2. In germline, CDR1 is PRHDT, CDR2 FYEKMQ (reference sequence). The V and J ends lost 5 bases and 2 bases, in that order; junction bases with no gene match: 8. This CDR3 is 15 amino acids long.